This T cell receptor (beta chain) originates from a study of identical twins. The authors used template switching to add a universal primer site and gave cDNA unique molecular identifiers. TCRdb fed the 5' RACE reads into MiXCR, producing one record per CDR3 protein. This sample carries 1.5 million to 2 million distinct CDR3 sequences, less than 40% of them seen once, and the ten largest clones take under 0.35%. CDR1 is MGHRA and CDR2 is YSYEKL in the germline V gene. The ends were cut back, 0 bases at V and 2 bases at J, with 14 bases in the middle. The CDR3 has 16 amino acids. Points on this clonotype: Its antigen is unidentified.

Points from the study as a whole: These conclusions were based on statistical analysis (cross-sectional, not following the same donors). Abundant beta clonotypes from cord blood bore fewer insertions; memory repertoires lacked this pattern.

This chain links TRBV4-1 with TRBJ2-7; D perhaps matches TRBD2 (5 bases). The sample consisted of cord blood. The sequence was collected from a newborn girl in good health. The CDR3 DNA is TGCGCCAGCAGCCAAGAACTCCTAGCCCGAACCTACGAGCAGTACTTC. Translated, it gives CASSQELLARTYEQYF.